These 26 T cell receptor beta chains share one sample of origin, sequenced in a study of blood T cell repertoires in COVID-19. Sequenced by immunoSEQ multiplex PCR; TCRdb stores in-frame clones only, minus some. The sample has around 210,000 clones, roughly four fifths seen once; the top ten hold under 10%. The sample consisted of peripheral blood. These receptors originate from a woman over 75 with COVID-19, enrolled during active disease.

V and J are TRBV19 and TRBJ2-1; 7 positions agree with TRBD1. Germline values: CDR1 LNHDA, CDR2 SQIVND (reference sequence). The CDR3 contains 14 residues. V lost 6 bases to trimming and J lost 7 bases; unmatched junction nucleotides: 9. The CDR3 loop is CASRPGQTPNEQFF. Written as DNA, the CDR3 is TGTGCCAGTAGGCCGGGACAGACCCCTAATGAGCAGTTCTTC. The full variable domain, in which reference TRBV19 and TRBJ2-1 provide the parts outside the CDR3, is DGGITQSPKYLFRKEGQNVTLSCEQNLNHDAMYWYRQDPGQGLRLIYYSQIVNDFQKGDIAEGYSVSREKKESFPLTVTSAQKNPTAFYLCASRPGQTPNEQFFGPGTRLTVL.

J is TRBJ2-1 and V is TRBV9; 11 bases are a match to TRBD1. The CDR3 consists of 16 residues. Germline V lookup: CDR1 SGDLS, CDR2 YYNGEE. The trim removed 2 bases at V and 5 bases at J, leaving 6 bases unmatched. CDR3 loop: CASSVGGQGAHNEQFF. The CDR3 DNA reads as TGTGCCAGCAGCGTGGGAGGACAGGGGGCCCACAATGAGCAGTTCTTC.

V usage is TRBV9 and J usage is TRBJ2-5, with D possibly being TRBD1 (6 bases). Trimming took off 4 bases at V and 1 base at J, with 11 bases between the two ends. There are 14 residues in the CDR3. Germline V gene sequence: CDR1 SGDLS, CDR2 YYNGEE. CDR3 in DNA: TGTGCCAGCAGCCCCGGACAGATCCAAGAGACCCAGTACTTC. Amino acids: CASSPGQIQETQYF.

This clone was picked up a small number of times. The rearrangement links TRBV4-1 to TRBJ1-2, with 8 bases matching TRBD1. The CDR3 sequence is 16 residues long. V shed 1 base and J 3 bases; nucleotides not matched to a gene: 7. Germline V gene sequence: CDR1 MGHRA, CDR2 YSYEKL. CDR3 residues: CASSQGTGRADYGYTF. Written as DNA, the CDR3 is TGCGCCAGCAGCCAAGGGACAGGGAGGGCCGACTATGGCTACACCTTC.

A remark on this clone: At the DNA level, this CDR3 is encoded by other sequences in the same sample as well. V gene TRBV28 combines with J gene TRBJ1-2; no clear D. The CDR3 length is 11 residues. Germline assignment: CDR1 MDHEN and CDR2 SYDVKM. V was clipped by 6 bases and J by 3 bases, with 5 bases between them. The DNA for the CDR3 is TGTGCCAGCAGCCGCGACTATGGCTACACCTTC. This codes for CASSRDYGYTF.

The chain uses TRBV4-1 and TRBJ2-3; 8 positions agree with TRBD1. V lost 3 bases and J lost 0; bases outside the gene matches: 2. Germline values: CDR1 MGHRA, CDR2 YSYEKL. This CDR3 spans 15 amino acids. The CDR3 DNA reads as TGCGCCAGCAGCCACCAGGGGGCTAGCACAGATACGCAGTATTTT. Its protein product is CASSHQGASTDTQYF.

The V call is TRBV7-9, the J call TRBJ2-1; 9 positions agree with TRBD2. Germline trimming cut 5 bases from V and 5 bases from J; bases unmatched to any gene: 10. Germline-derived CDR1 and CDR2 are SEHNR and FQNEAQ (reference sequence). The CDR3 is made up of 16 amino acids. The CDR3 reads CASSTLAGNANNEQFF. CDR3 in DNA: TGTGCCAGCAGCACTCTAGCGGGGAACGCAAACAATGAGCAGTTCTTC. Supplemented by reference TRBV7-9 and TRBJ2-1, the full variable domain reads DTGVSQNPRHKITKRGQNVTFRCDPISEHNRLYWYRQTLGQGPEFLTYFQNEAQLEKSRLLSDRFSAERPKGSFSTLEIQRTEQGDSAMYLCASSTLAGNANNEQFFGPGTRLTVL.

This chain's CDR3 is CASSLSSTPGTDTQYF. CDR3 nucleotides: TGTGCCAGCAGCTTAAGTAGCACGCCCGGCACAGATACGCAGTATTTT. V and J are TRBV7-2 and TRBJ2-3, with no clear D. V lost 2 bases and J lost 1, with 13 bases in between. The CDR3 has 16 amino acids. Germline assignment: CDR1 SGHTA and CDR2 FQGNSA.

The chain links TRBV6-4 to TRBJ2-1, with 9 bases matching TRBD1. The ends lost 5 bases at V and 8 bases at J; junction bases unmatched: 7. Germline V gene data show CDR1 as MRHNA and CDR2 as SNTAGT. The CDR3 covers 14 residues. Here the CDR3 reads CASSPGTGIDEQFF. CDR3 in DNA: TGTGCCAGCAGTCCCGGGACAGGGATCGATGAGCAGTTCTTC.

The chain is built from TRBV2 and TRBJ1-1, with 8 nucleotides matching TRBD1. The length of the CDR3 is 15 residues. Germline V lookup: CDR1 SNHLY, CDR2 FYNNEI. V shed 8 bases, J shed 0 bases, and the junction held 8 bases outside the gene matches. This CDR3 reads CASLRQGQLNTEAFF. As DNA, the CDR3 is TGTGCCAGCTTAAGACAGGGGCAATTGAACACTGAAGCTTTCTTT.

The chain carries TRBV5-4 and TRBJ2-1; 8 positions agree with TRBD2. The CDR3 loop spans 15 amino acids. The germline V gene has CDR1 SGHNT and CDR2 YYREEE (reference sequence). Losses at the gene ends were 5 bases for V and 7 bases for J; bases not matched to a gene: 11. CDR3 DNA sequence: TGTGCCAGCAGAGAACGGGGGGGCATTAGGAATGAGCAGTTCTTC. Translation: CASRERGGIRNEQFF.

This clone was counted only a few times. V is TRBV9 and J is TRBJ1-3, with D possibly being TRBD1 (6 bases). This CDR3 is built from 15 residues. Looked up from germline, CDR1 is SGDLS and CDR2 is YYNGEE. Trimming removed 6 bases at V and 0 bases at J, with 13 bases between. CDR3 sequence (DNA): TGTGCCAGCAATCCAGGGACAAGCTCTGGAAACACCATATATTTT. Residues: CASNPGTSSGNTIYF.

This rearrangement joins TRBV2 to TRBJ2-2; D not resolved. From germline, CDR1 is SNHLY and CDR2 FYNNEI. With 3 bases removed from V and 0 bases from J, the gap between germline ends came to 5 bases. The CDR3 extends over 14 amino acids. Here the CDR3 DNA reads TGTGCCAGCAGTGATGCAGCGAACACCGGGGAGCTGTTTTTT. Residues: CASSDAANTGELFF.

The chain carries TRBV5-1 and TRBJ1-1, with 8 bases aligning to TRBD1. The V gene end was trimmed by 4 bases and the J gene end by 9 bases; junction bases not matched to a gene: 8. The CDR3 length is 13 residues. Looked up from germline, CDR1 is SGHRS and CDR2 is YFSETQ. The CDR3 nucleotides read TGCGCCAGCAGCCCAGGACAGGGTATGAAAGCTTTCTTT. Amino acids: CASSPGQGMKAFF.

The CDR3 DNA is TGTGCCAGCAGGACAGGGGGCGATCAGCCCCAGCATTTT. This codes for CASRTGGDQPQHF. The chain has TRBV6-5 and TRBJ1-5; 10 nucleotides line up with TRBD1. The J segment lost 5 bases and the V segment lost 6 bases, leaving 1 base of the junction unmatched. There are 13 residues in the CDR3. CDR1 is MNHEY and CDR2 is SVGAGI in the germline V gene.

The J gene is TRBJ2-1, the V gene TRBV19; D may be TRBD2 (5 bases). The CDR3 contains 15 residues. Trimming took off 3 bases at V and 3 bases at J, with 12 bases between the two ends. Per the germline V gene, CDR1 is LNHDA and CDR2 is SQIVND (reference sequence). The CDR3 nucleotides are TGTGCCAGTAGTATGAGCCTAGCCGACTACAATGAGCAGTTCTTC. Its protein product is CASSMSLADYNEQFF.

The rearrangement links TRBV5-1 to TRBJ1-3, with a weak D call TRBD1 (5 bases). Germline lookup yields CDR1 SGHRS and CDR2 YFSETQ. The CDR3 has 17 amino acids. V was pared by 2 bases and J by 0 bases, with 15 bases between. CDR3 DNA: TGCGCCAGCAGCTTTACAGGTGACCCGCCCTCTGGAAACACCATATATTTT. Translated: CASSFTGDPPSGNTIYF.

This clone has a single count. The chain employs TRBV3-1 (or the pseudogene TRBV3-2) and TRBJ1-1, with 8 bases lining up with TRBD1. The J segment lost 1 base and the V segment lost 5 bases, leaving 6 bases of the junction unmatched. Germline V gives CDR1 LGHDT, CDR2 YNNKEL (reference sequence). This CDR3 spans 15 amino acids. Here the CDR3 reads CASSFQGATNTEAFF. CDR3 sequence (DNA): TGTGCCAGCAGCTTTCAGGGGGCTACGAACACTGAAGCTTTCTTT.

The rearrangement joins TRBV29-1 to TRBJ2-3; 7 nucleotides agree with TRBD1. The germline V gene encodes CDR1 SQVTM and CDR2 ANQGSEA. Germline trimming cut 7 bases from V and 10 bases from J; bases unmatched to any gene: 17. This CDR3 is built from 14 residues. The CDR3: CSGGQRNHPSPQYF. CDR3 nucleotides: TGCAGCGGGGGACAGCGGAACCATCCATCCCCGCAGTATTTT.

The chain combines TRBV2 with TRBJ2-3; 7 bases agree with TRBD2. Per germline, CDR1 SNHLY and CDR2 FYNNEI. J was trimmed by 5 bases and V by 1 base; bases with no gene match: 6. The CDR3 totals 15 residues. CDR3 sequence: CASSEGGGSLDTQYF. In DNA, the CDR3 is TGTGCCAGCAGTGAAGGGGGGGGTTCTCTAGATACGCAGTATTTT.

The V call is TRBV5-4, the J call TRBJ1-2; D gene uncertain. Looked up from germline, CDR1 is SGHNT and CDR2 is YYREEE (reference sequence). The CDR3 loop spans 15 amino acids. V was shortened by 3 bases and J by 4 bases, with 16 bases between the two germline ends. The CDR3 reads CASSSNSPLSYGYTF. The DNA for the CDR3 is TGTGCCAGCAGCTCGAACAGCCCTCTAAGCTATGGCTACACCTTC. The full variable domain, completed using reference TRBV5-4 and TRBJ1-2, is ETGVTQSPTHLIKTRGQQVTLRCSSQSGHNTVSWYQQALGQGPQFIFQYYREEENGRGNFPPRFSGLQFPNYSSELNVNALELDDSALYLCASSSNSPLSYGYTFGSGTRLTVV.

The rearrangement joins TRBV27 to TRBJ1-2, with 7 bases fitting TRBD1. Losses at the gene ends were 4 bases for V and 4 bases for J; bases not matched to a gene: 9. In germline, CDR1 is MNHEY, CDR2 SMNVEV (reference sequence). This CDR3 is built from 15 residues. The CDR3 DNA reads TGTGCCAGCAGTTCCCGAACAGGGGTGGGCTATGGCTACACCTTC. The encoded protein is CASSSRTGVGYGYTF.

This clone was counted a few times. The chain is built from TRBV29-1 and TRBJ1-2; the match to TRBD1 covers 8 bases. J gave up 7 bases and V 4 bases, and 5 bases lay outside the gene matches. Per the germline V gene, CDR1 is SQVTM and CDR2 is ANQGSEA. The CDR3 sequence is 12 residues long. The CDR3 reads CSVASGGSGYTF. CDR3 nucleotides: TGCAGCGTTGCGTCAGGGGGCTCTGGCTACACCTTC.

This chain connects TRBV10-3 to TRBJ2-7; D is perhaps TRBD2 (6 bases). The germline V and J ends were trimmed by 0 bases and 3 bases, with 15 bases remaining between them. Germline values: CDR1 ENHRY, CDR2 SYGVKD. The CDR3 spans 16 residues. The CDR3 is CAISESIRTTYYEQYF. The CDR3 DNA reads TGTGCCATCAGTGAGTCGATTAGGACTACATACTACGAGCAGTACTTC.

V is TRBV4-1 and J is TRBJ1-2; D possibly corresponds to TRBD1 (6 bases). Per germline, CDR1 MGHRA and CDR2 YSYEKL. The V end was cut by 6 bases, the J end by 2 bases, with 13 bases between. This CDR3 is built from 14 residues. The CDR3 DNA sequence: TGCGCCAGCAGTCGGAGACAGGAAAACTATGGCTACACCTTC. Encoded protein: CASSRRQENYGYTF.

The chain is built from TRBV5-1 and TRBJ2-3, with 10 bases fitting TRBD1. The CDR3 is 14 residues long. V was clipped by 0 bases and J by 10 bases; unmatched bases: 5. CDR1 and CDR2 (germline): SGHRS, YFSETQ. CDR3 coding DNA: TGCGCCAGCAGCTTGGAAGGGACAGGGGTCGCGCAGTATTTT. The encoded protein is CASSLEGTGVAQYF.